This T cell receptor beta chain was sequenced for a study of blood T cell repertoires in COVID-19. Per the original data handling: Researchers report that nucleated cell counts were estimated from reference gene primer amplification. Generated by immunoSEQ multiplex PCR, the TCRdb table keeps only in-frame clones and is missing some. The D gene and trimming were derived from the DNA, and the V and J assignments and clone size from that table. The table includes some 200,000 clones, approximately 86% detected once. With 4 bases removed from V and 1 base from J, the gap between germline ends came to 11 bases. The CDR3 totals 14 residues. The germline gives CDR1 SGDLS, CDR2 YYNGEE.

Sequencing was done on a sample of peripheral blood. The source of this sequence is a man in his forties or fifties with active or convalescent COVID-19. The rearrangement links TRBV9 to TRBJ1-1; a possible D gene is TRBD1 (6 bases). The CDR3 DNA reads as TGTGCCAGCAGCCTGGACAGCCAGAACACTGAAGCTTTCTTT. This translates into CASSLDSQNTEAFF.